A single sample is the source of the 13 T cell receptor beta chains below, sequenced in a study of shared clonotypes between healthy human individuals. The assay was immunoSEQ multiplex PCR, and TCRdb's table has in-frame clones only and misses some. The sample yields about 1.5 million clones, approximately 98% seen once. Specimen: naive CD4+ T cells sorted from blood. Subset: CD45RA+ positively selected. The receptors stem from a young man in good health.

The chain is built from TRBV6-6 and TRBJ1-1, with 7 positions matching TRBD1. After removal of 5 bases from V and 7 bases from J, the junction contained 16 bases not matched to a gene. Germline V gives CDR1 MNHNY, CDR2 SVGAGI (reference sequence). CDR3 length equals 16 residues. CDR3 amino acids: CASSARQGLSMVEAFF. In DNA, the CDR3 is TGTGCCAGCAGTGCACGACAGGGTTTGTCGATGGTTGAAGCTTTCTTT.

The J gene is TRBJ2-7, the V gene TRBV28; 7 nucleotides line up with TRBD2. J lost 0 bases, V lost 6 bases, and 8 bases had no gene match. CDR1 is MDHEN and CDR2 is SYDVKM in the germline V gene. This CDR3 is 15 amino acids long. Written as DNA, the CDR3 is TGTGCCAGCAGCCCGCGGGCTAGCGGCTCCTACGAGCAGTACTTC. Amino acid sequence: CASSPRASGSYEQYF. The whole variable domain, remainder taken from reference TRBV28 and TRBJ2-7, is DVKVTQSSRYLVKRTGEKVFLECVQDMDHENMFWYRQDPGLGLRLIYFSYDVKMKEKGDIPEGYSVSREKKERFSLILESASTNQTSMYLCASSPRASGSYEQYFGPGTRLTVT.

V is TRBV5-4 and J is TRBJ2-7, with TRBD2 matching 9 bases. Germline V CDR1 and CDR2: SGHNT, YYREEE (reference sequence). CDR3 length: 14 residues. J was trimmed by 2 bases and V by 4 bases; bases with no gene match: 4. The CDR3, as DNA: TGTGCCAGCAGCCCCAGGACTAGCGCCTACGAGCAGTACTTC. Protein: CASSPRTSAYEQYF.

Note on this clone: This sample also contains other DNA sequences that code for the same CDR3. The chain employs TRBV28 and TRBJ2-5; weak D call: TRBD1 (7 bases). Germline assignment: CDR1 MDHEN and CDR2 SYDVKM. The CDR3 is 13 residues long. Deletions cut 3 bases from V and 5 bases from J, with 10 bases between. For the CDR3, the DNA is TGTGCCAGCAGTTTCGGAGGGGGCGAGACCCAGTACTTC. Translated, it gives CASSFGGGETQYF.

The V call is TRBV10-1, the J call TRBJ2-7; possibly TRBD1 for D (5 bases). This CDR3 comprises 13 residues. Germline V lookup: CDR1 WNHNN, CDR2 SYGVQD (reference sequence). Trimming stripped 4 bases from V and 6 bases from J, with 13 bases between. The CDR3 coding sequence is TGCGCCAGCAGTGGGGTCCTAAGGGGCGAGCAGTACTTC. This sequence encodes CASSGVLRGEQYF.

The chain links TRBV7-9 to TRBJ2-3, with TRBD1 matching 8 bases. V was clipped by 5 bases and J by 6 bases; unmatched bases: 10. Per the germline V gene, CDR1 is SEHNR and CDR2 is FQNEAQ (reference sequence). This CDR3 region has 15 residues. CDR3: CASSVGQGAQDTQYF. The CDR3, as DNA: TGTGCCAGCAGCGTAGGCCAGGGGGCTCAGGATACGCAGTATTTT.

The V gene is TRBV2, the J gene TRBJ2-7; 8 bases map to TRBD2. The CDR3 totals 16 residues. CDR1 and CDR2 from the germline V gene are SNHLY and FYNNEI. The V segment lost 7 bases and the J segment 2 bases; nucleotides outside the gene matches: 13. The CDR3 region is CASTLSLAGRTYEQYF. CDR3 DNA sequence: TGTGCCAGCACTTTGTCCCTAGCGGGCCGAACCTACGAGCAGTACTTC.

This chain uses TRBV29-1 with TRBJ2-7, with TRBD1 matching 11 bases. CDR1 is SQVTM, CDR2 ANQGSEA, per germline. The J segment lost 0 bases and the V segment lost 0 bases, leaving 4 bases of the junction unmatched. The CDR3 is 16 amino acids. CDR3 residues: CSVEDPGTGGSYEQYF. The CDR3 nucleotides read TGCAGCGTTGAAGATCCAGGGACAGGGGGCTCCTACGAGCAGTACTTC.

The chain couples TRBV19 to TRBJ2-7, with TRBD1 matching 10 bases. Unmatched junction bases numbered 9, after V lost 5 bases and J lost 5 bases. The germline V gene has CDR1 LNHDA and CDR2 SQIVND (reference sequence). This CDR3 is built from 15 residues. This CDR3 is CASSPHRDRGNEQYF. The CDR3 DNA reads TGTGCCAGTAGTCCCCACCGGGACAGGGGCAACGAGCAGTACTTC.

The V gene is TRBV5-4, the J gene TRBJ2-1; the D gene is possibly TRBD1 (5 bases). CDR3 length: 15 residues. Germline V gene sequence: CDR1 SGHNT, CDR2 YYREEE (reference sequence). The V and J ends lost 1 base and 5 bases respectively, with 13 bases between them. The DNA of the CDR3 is TGTGCCAGCAGCTTGAGTCAGGGAAAACACAATGAGCAGTTCTTC. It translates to CASSLSQGKHNEQFF.

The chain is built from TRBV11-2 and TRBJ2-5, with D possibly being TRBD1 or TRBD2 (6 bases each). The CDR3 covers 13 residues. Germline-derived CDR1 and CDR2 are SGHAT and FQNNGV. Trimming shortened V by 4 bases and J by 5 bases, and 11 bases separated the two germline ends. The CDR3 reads CASSWGAGETQYF. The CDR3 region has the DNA TGTGCCAGCAGCTGGGGGGCCGGGGAGACCCAGTACTTC.

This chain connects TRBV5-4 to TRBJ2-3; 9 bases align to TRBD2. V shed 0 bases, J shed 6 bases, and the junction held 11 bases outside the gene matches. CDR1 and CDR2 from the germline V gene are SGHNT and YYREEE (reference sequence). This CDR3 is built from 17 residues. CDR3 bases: TGTGCCAGCAGCTTGGCCATACGTAGCGGGAGCAGGGATACGCAGTATTTT. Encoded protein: CASSLAIRSGSRDTQYF.

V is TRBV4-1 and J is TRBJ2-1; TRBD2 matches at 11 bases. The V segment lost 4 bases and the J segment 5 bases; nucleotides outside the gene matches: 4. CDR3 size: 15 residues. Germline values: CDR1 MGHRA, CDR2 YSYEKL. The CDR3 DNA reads TGCGCCAGCAGCCCACAACTAGCGGGAGACAATGAGCAGTTCTTC. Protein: CASSPQLAGDNEQFF.